The 26 T cell receptor beta chains listed next were all sequenced from one sample in a study of T cell responses to AZD1222 COVID-19 vaccine. Produced via immunoSEQ multiplex PCR; TCRdb's table is partial and in-frame only. The profile shows 150,000 to 200,000 clones, about 94% of them singletons. Sequencing used peripheral blood, obtained on day 0 of AZD1222 vaccination. The receptors originated from an adult in good health.

This clone appeared a single time. This chain uses TRBV7-8 with TRBJ2-7; the D gene is possibly TRBD1 (5 bases). With 7 bases removed from V and 3 bases from J, the gap between germline ends came to 19 bases. The CDR3 is 15 amino acids. Germline V gene sequence: CDR1 SGHVS, CDR2 FQNEAQ. The CDR3 bases are TGTGCCAGCACCCCTGGGGCCATCATGCACTACGAGCAGTACTTC. It codes for CASTPGAIMHYEQYF.

The V call is TRBV4-3, the J call TRBJ1-1; no firm D call. The V gene lost 1 base and the J gene lost 4 bases, with 10 bases spanning the gap. This CDR3 has 14 amino acids. The germline gives CDR1 LGHNA, CDR2 YSLEER. This chain's CDR3 is CASSQVYRSTEAFF. CDR3 DNA: TGCGCCAGCAGCCAAGTATACCGAAGCACTGAAGCTTTCTTT.

The V and J genes are TRBV6-2 or TRBV6-3 and TRBJ1-2; no clear D gene. V shed 2 bases and J shed 6 bases, with 10 bases lying between them. There are 13 residues in the CDR3. Germline CDR1 and CDR2: MNHEY and SVGEGT. CDR3 DNA sequence: TGTGCCAGCAGTTACAACAGCCGGGATGGCTACACCTTC. Translation gives CASSYNSRDGYTF.

This chain uses TRBV13 with TRBJ2-7; 10 positions agree with TRBD1. CDR1 is PRHDT, CDR2 FYEKMQ, per germline (reference sequence). CDR3 size: 13 residues. Trimming removed 5 bases from V and 3 bases from J; junction bases left unmatched: 1. In DNA, the CDR3 is TGTGCCAGCAGCCGGGACAGGGGCTACGAGCAGTACTTC. Translating gives CASSRDRGYEQYF. The full variable domain, completed using reference TRBV13 and TRBJ2-7, is AAGVIQSPRHLIKEKRETATLKCYPIPRHDTVYWYQQGPGQDPQFLISFYEKMQSDKGSIPDRFSAQQFSDYHSELNMSSLELGDSALYFCASSRDRGYEQYFGPGTRLTVT.

The DNA for the CDR3 is TGTGCCAGCAGACCGGGACAGGCTAGGGTTGGCTACACCTTC. This translates into CASRPGQARVGYTF. The chain uses TRBV27 and TRBJ1-2; the match to TRBD1 covers 8 bases. Trimming cost V 6 bases and J 7 bases; bases outside gene matches: 10. There are 14 residues in the CDR3. Looked up from germline, CDR1 is MNHEY and CDR2 is SMNVEV (reference sequence).

This clone was observed a single time. The genes are TRBV19 and TRBJ2-7; 8 nucleotides agree with TRBD1. The trim removed 3 bases at V and 2 bases at J, leaving 3 bases unmatched. The CDR3 is made up of 14 amino acids. CDR1 and CDR2 from the germline V gene are LNHDA and SQIVND (reference sequence). DNA for the CDR3: TGTGCCAGTAGTATCCCAGGGGGCCCCTACGAGCAGTACTTC. This encodes CASSIPGGPYEQYF.

This chain joins TRBV11-2 and TRBJ2-2; D is unclear. In germline, CDR1 is SGHAT, CDR2 FQNNGV. This CDR3 region has 15 residues. V was shortened by 4 bases and J by 7 bases, with 16 bases between the two germline ends. For the CDR3, the DNA is TGTGCCAGCAGCTCCGGAGTTCCTTTAGGCGGGGAGCTGTTTTTT. It codes for CASSSGVPLGGELFF.

This chain uses TRBV19 with TRBJ2-7, with D possibly matching TRBD1 (6 bases). From germline, CDR1 is LNHDA and CDR2 SQIVND (reference sequence). This CDR3 has 15 amino acids. V shed 5 bases and J shed 0 bases, with 14 bases lying between them. The CDR3: CASSLHGQTSYEQYF. CDR3 nucleotide sequence: TGTGCCAGTAGTCTCCACGGACAGACCTCCTACGAGCAGTACTTC.

V gene TRBV6-5 combines with J gene TRBJ2-1; 9 bases are shared with TRBD2. Germline V gene data show CDR1 as MNHEY and CDR2 as SVGAGI. The CDR3 has 14 residues. V lost 6 bases to trimming and J lost 5 bases; unmatched junction nucleotides: 5. CDR3 protein: CASRRAGGDNEQFF. CDR3 DNA: TGTGCCAGCAGGAGAGCGGGAGGAGACAATGAGCAGTTCTTC.

The J gene is TRBJ2-1, the V gene TRBV18; TRBD2 is a possible D gene (6 bases). The CDR3 spans 13 residues. Trimming took off 6 bases at V and 10 bases at J, with 16 bases between the two ends. Germline V gene sequence: CDR1 KGHSH, CDR2 LQKENI. In DNA, the CDR3 is TGTGCCAGCTCCAGAGTGGGGGGAACGGAGCAGTTCTTC. This sequence encodes CASSRVGGTEQFF.

The chain combines TRBV9 with TRBJ2-1; 10 nucleotides match TRBD1. Germline values: CDR1 SGDLS, CDR2 YYNGEE. The ends lost 2 bases at V and 6 bases at J; junction bases unmatched: 5. This CDR3 spans 15 amino acids. CDR3 in amino acids: CASSVGTGEGNEQFF. The CDR3 region has the DNA TGTGCCAGCAGCGTCGGGACAGGGGAAGGCAATGAGCAGTTCTTC.

This chain joins TRBV6-5 and TRBJ2-1; tentatively, D is TRBD1 (5 bases). The V gene lost 7 bases and the J gene lost 3 bases, with 13 bases spanning the gap. The CDR3 runs 14 residues. Germline lookup yields CDR1 MNHEY and CDR2 SVGAGI. The CDR3: CASTGHWVYNEQFF. CDR3 DNA sequence: TGTGCCAGCACCGGACATTGGGTCTACAATGAGCAGTTCTTC.

V and J are TRBV6-2 or TRBV6-3 and TRBJ2-1, with D perhaps assigned TRBD1 or TRBD2 (5 bases each). The germline gives CDR1 MNHEY, CDR2 SVGEGT. V gave up 6 bases and J gave up 10 bases, with 19 bases separating them. This CDR3 has 14 residues. CDR3 bases: TGTGCCAGCAGCCTCAGGTGGAGAGGGGAAGAGCAGTTCTTC. It specifies CASSLRWRGEEQFF.

The chain links TRBV5-1 to TRBJ1-3; no clear D gene. Looked up from germline, CDR1 is SGHRS and CDR2 is YFSETQ. Trimming stripped 1 base from V and 3 bases from J, with 11 bases between. CDR3 size: 15 residues. The DNA of the CDR3 is TGCGCCAGCAGCTTGAGTTCCGGGCTTGGAAACACCATATATTTT. This sequence encodes CASSLSSGLGNTIYF.

The chain combines TRBV11-2 with TRBJ1-4, with TRBD1 matching 7 bases. J was trimmed by 5 bases and V by 5 bases; bases with no gene match: 5. The CDR3 totals 14 residues. Germline CDR1 SGHAT, CDR2 FQNNGV. The CDR3 region is CASSPPGGNEKLFF. The CDR3 DNA is TGTGCCAGCAGCCCACCAGGGGGGAATGAAAAACTGTTTTTT.

The rearrangement uses TRBV19 and TRBJ1-3; 7 bases fit TRBD1. The CDR3 sequence is 16 residues long. With 4 bases clipped from V and 0 bases from J, the junction kept 6 bases outside the gene matches. Germline V gene lookup returns CDR1 LNHDA and CDR2 SQIVND (reference sequence). For the CDR3, the DNA is TGTGCCAGTAGTACCCTCGGGACAGCCTCTGGAAACACCATATATTTT. The encoded protein is CASSTLGTASGNTIYF.

This rearrangement joins TRBV10-3 to TRBJ2-5, with TRBD1 matching 10 bases. The CDR3 spans 17 residues. Germline CDR1 and CDR2: ENHRY and SYGVKD. V trimming: 0 bases; J trimming: 1 base; junction bases outside the gene matches: 5. The CDR3 sequence is CAISESVGQGTQETQYF. DNA of the CDR3: TGTGCCATCAGTGAGTCTGTGGGACAGGGGACCCAAGAGACCCAGTACTTC.

This chain uses TRBV2 with TRBJ1-2; D remains unclear. Germline-derived CDR1 and CDR2 are SNHLY and FYNNEI. This CDR3 has 14 residues. The CDR3 coding sequence is TGTTGCCCTCCACCCGGGCCCCCTGGGGATGGCTACACCTTC. Translated: CCPPPGPPGDGYTF.

V usage is TRBV5-1 and J usage is TRBJ1-2, with 8 bases matching TRBD1. Germline assignment: CDR1 SGHRS and CDR2 YFSETQ. Trimming at V came to 4 bases and at J to 4 bases, leaving 9 bases not matched to a gene. The CDR3 sequence is 15 residues long. The CDR3: CASSSETGGSYGYTF. The CDR3 bases are TGCGCCAGCAGCAGCGAAACAGGGGGATCCTATGGCTACACCTTC.

This chain joins TRBV10-3 and TRBJ2-7, with 7 bases aligning to TRBD1. This CDR3 region has 16 residues. With V trimmed by 6 bases and J by 2 bases, 13 bases remained unmatched. Germline V gene lookup returns CDR1 ENHRY and CDR2 SYGVKD. DNA for the CDR3: TGTGCCATCAGCGACCCCGGGTTGGGACAGACCTACGAGCAGTACTTC. This gives the protein CAISDPGLGQTYEQYF.

The J gene is TRBJ2-2, the V gene TRBV5-1; 10 positions agree with TRBD1. Germline-derived CDR1 and CDR2 are SGHRS and YFSETQ. V lost 0 bases and J lost 4; bases outside the gene matches: 3. The CDR3 is made up of 16 amino acids. The CDR3 protein is CASSLVDRGTTGELFF. Written as DNA, the CDR3 is TGCGCCAGCAGCTTGGTGGACAGGGGGACCACCGGGGAGCTGTTTTTT. Supplemented by reference TRBV5-1 and TRBJ2-2, the full variable domain reads KAGVTQTPRYLIKTRGQQVTLSCSPISGHRSVSWYQQTPGQGLQFLFEYFSETQRNKGNFPGRFSGRQFSNSRSEMNVSTLELGDSALYLCASSLVDRGTTGELFFGEGSRLTVL.

The rearrangement uses TRBV2 and TRBJ2-2, with D unresolved. Germline V CDR1 and CDR2: SNHLY, FYNNEI. V lost 0 bases, J lost 5 bases, and 4 bases lay in between. This CDR3 region has 13 residues. This CDR3 is CASSEALTGELFF. The CDR3 bases are TGTGCCAGCAGTGAAGCGCTTACCGGGGAGCTGTTTTTT. Full variable domain (outside the CDR3, taken from reference TRBV2 and TRBJ2-2): EPEVTQTPSHQVTQMGQEVILRCVPISNHLYFYWYRQILGQKVEFLVSFYNNEISEKSEIFDDQFSVERPDGSNFTLKIRSTKLEDSAMYFCASSEALTGELFFGEGSRLTVL.

This chain links TRBV7-6 with TRBJ1-6; 7 bases line up with TRBD1. Trimming at V came to 1 base and at J to 7 bases, leaving 4 bases not matched to a gene. This CDR3 contains 15 residues. CDR1 and CDR2 from the germline V gene are SGHVS and FNYEAQ. The CDR3 reads CASSLGQGNNSPLHF. CDR3 coding DNA: TGTGCCAGCAGCTTAGGACAGGGAAACAATTCACCCCTCCACTTT.

This chain connects TRBV11-3 to TRBJ2-7; TRBD1 aligns across 7 bases. The CDR3 has 18 amino acids. The germline V gene encodes CDR1 SGHNT and CDR2 YENEEA. Trimming at V came to 3 bases and at J to 2 bases, leaving 16 bases not matched to a gene. CDR3 sequence (DNA): TGTGCCAGCAGCTTCCTCCAGGAAGCAGGGGGTAACCCCTACGAGCAGTACTTC. It codes for CASSFLQEAGGNPYEQYF.

The count of this clone is one. The gene calls are TRBV6-5 and TRBJ1-1; D gene unclear. CDR1 and CDR2 (germline): MNHEY, SVGAGI. V lost 5 bases, J lost 4 bases, and 5 bases lay in between. The CDR3 loop spans 11 amino acids. The CDR3 region is CASSRSTEAFF. The CDR3 DNA sequence: TGTGCCAGCAGTAGGTCCACTGAAGCTTTCTTT.

This sequence joins TRBV7-2 and TRBJ1-2, with D uncertain. The CDR3 spans 14 residues. The germline gives CDR1 SGHTA, CDR2 FQGNSA. The V end was cut by 3 bases, the J end by 2 bases, with 10 bases between. CDR3 loop: CASSLTGSNYGYTF. The CDR3, as DNA: TGTGCCAGCAGCTTGACGGGGTCCAACTATGGCTACACCTTC.